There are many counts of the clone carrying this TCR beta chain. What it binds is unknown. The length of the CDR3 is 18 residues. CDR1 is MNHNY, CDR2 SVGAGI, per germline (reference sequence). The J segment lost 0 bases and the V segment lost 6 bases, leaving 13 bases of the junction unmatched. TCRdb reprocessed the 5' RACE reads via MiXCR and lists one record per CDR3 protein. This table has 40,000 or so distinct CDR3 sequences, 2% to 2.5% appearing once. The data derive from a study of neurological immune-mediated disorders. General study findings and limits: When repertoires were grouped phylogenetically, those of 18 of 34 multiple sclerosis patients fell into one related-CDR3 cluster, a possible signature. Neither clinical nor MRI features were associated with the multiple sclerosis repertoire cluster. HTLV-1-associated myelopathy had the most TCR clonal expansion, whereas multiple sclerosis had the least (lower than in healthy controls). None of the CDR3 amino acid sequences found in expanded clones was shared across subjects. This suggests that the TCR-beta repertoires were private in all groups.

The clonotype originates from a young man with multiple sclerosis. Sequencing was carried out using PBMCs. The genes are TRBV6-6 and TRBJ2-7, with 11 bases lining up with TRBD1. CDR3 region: CASSHGTGGSLFSYEQYF. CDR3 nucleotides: TGTGCCAGCAGCCACGGGACAGGGGGGTCCCTATTCTCCTACGAGCAGTACTTC.